The clone carrying this TCR beta chain was seen a few times. As yet, its antigen is unknown. A sample-barcoded 5' primer and a J-beta primer mix were used in a second PCR of roughly 7 to 12 cycles. TCRdb ran MiXCR on the 5' RACE reads and lists one entry per CDR3 protein. Here the sample spans about 1,500,000 distinct CDR3 sequences, 28% being singletons. With V trimmed by 4 bases and J by 4 bases, 5 bases remained unmatched. CDR3 size: 15 residues. In germline, CDR1 is SGHNT, CDR2 YENEEA. Staff drew around 10 milliliters of peripheral blood from each donor. This entry is derived from a study of blood T cells in healthy people across ages. General observations from the study: TCR beta diversity, measured per million T cells, fell in a roughly linear way with age.

Source material: blood. The genes are TRBV11-3 and TRBJ2-2; 8 positions match TRBD2. The clonotype comes from a young woman in good health. For the CDR3, the DNA is TGTGCCAGCAGCTCACGGGGGGGCGGCACCGGGGAGCTGTTTTTT. It is translated as CASSSRGGGTGELFF. The variable domain in full, completed from reference TRBV11-3 and TRBJ2-2, reads EAGVVQSPRYKIIEKKQPVAFWCNPISGHNTLYWYLQNLGQGPELLIRYENEEAVDDSQLPKDRFSAERLKGVDSTLKIQPAELGDSAVYLCASSSRGGGTGELFFGEGSRLTVL.